This T cell receptor (beta chain) was profiled in a study of cytomegalovirus exposure and HLA in healthy donors. Germline loops: CDR1 MDHEN, CDR2 SYDVKM. The CDR3 has 14 residues. Trimming took 4 bases from V and 2 from J, leaving 9 bases between them. The PCR made use of 60 Vbeta and 13 Jbeta primers. TCRdb's copy holds only in-frame clones and misses some; the assay was immunoSEQ multiplex PCR. The sample carries roughly 65,000 clones, 80% recorded once. Sequences were obtained from PBMCs. The chain links TRBV28 to TRBJ1-5, with D unclear. This TCR came from a woman in her twenties or thirties in good health and CMV-seronegative. The CDR3 spells CASSSPSGNQPQHF. The DNA of the CDR3 is TGTGCCAGCAGTTCACCCTCGGGCAATCAGCCCCAGCATTTT.